What follows are 31 T cell receptor beta chains derived from one specimen sequenced in a study of T cell changes during pregnancy in multiple sclerosis (dated by TCRdb to about 2019). The library was prepared using the immunoSEQ multiplex PCR assay. The immuneACCESS repertoire file appears here via TCRdb, limited to in-frame rearrangements. These files lack a portion of the clones; in checked studies, under half of the deficit traces to unresolved V genes, and the cause of the others is not known. The sample table records roughly 100,000 clones; less than 95% of these occur just once. 1.5% to 2% of the sample goes to the ten largest clones. This material consisted of peripheral blood, taken before pregnancy. These receptors were taken from a female donor with multiple sclerosis, enrolled in a pregnancy study.

This chain connects TRBV7-4 to TRBJ2-3; 13 bases line up with TRBD2. CDR3 length: 17 amino acids. V lost 4 bases and J lost 0; bases outside the gene matches: 4. CDR1 SGHVT and CDR2 SQSDAQ come from the germline V gene. The CDR3 region has the DNA TGTGCCAGCAGCTGTGGGACTAGCGGGGCTAGCACAGATACGCAGTATTTT. It encodes CASSCGTSGASTDTQYF. Supplemented by reference TRBV7-4 and TRBJ2-3, the full variable domain reads GAGVSQSPRYKVAKRGRDVALRCDSISGHVTLYWYRQTLGQGSEVLTYSQSDAQRDKSGRPSGRFSAERPERSVSTLKIQRTEQGDSAVYLCASSCGTSGASTDTQYFGPGTRLTVL.

This sequence joins TRBV7-9 and TRBJ2-1; D might be TRBD2 (7 bases). This CDR3 is 16 amino acids long. Looked up from germline, CDR1 is SEHNR and CDR2 is FQNEAQ (reference sequence). Trimming took off 5 bases at V and 6 bases at J, with 20 bases between the two ends. The DNA for the CDR3 is TGTGCCAGCAGCCCCCTATTTGCGGGGGCGATCAATGAGCAGTTCTTC. Translation gives CASSPLFAGAINEQFF. Full variable domain (outside the CDR3, taken from reference TRBV7-9 and TRBJ2-1): DTGVSQNPRHKITKRGQNVTFRCDPISEHNRLYWYRQTLGQGPEFLTYFQNEAQLEKSRLLSDRFSAERPKGSFSTLEIQRTEQGDSAMYLCASSPLFAGAINEQFFGPGTRLTVL.

The chain is built from TRBV5-6 and TRBJ2-2; 10 bases fit TRBD2. V lost 2 bases and J lost 6; bases outside the gene matches: 4. The CDR3 is 15 amino acids. Germline CDR1 is SGHDT and CDR2 is YYEEEE. CDR3 residues: CASSFRTSGPGELFF. CDR3 DNA: TGTGCCAGCAGCTTTCGGACTAGCGGCCCCGGGGAGCTGTTTTTT.

V usage is TRBV5-1 and J usage is TRBJ2-7, with D tentatively TRBD2 (5 bases). With 2 bases removed from V and 0 bases from J, the gap between germline ends came to 9 bases. The CDR3 totals 14 residues. Per germline, CDR1 SGHRS and CDR2 YFSETQ. CDR3 coding DNA: TGCGCCAGCAGCTTAGGCCTAGCCTCCTACGAGCAGTACTTC. Encoded protein: CASSLGLASYEQYF.

The V gene is TRBV13, the J gene TRBJ2-7, with TRBD1 matching over 9 bases. CDR3 length equals 15 residues. V lost 0 bases to trimming and J lost 5 bases; unmatched junction nucleotides: 5. The germline CDR1 and CDR2 sequences are PRHDT and FYEKMQ (reference sequence). CDR3 sequence reads: CASSLGGQGDHEQYF. CDR3 bases: TGTGCCAGCAGCTTAGGGGGACAGGGAGACCACGAGCAGTACTTC. The full variable domain, rest sourced from reference TRBV13 and TRBJ2-7, is AAGVIQSPRHLIKEKRETATLKCYPIPRHDTVYWYQQGPGQDPQFLISFYEKMQSDKGSIPDRFSAQQFSDYHSELNMSSLELGDSALYFCASSLGGQGDHEQYFGPGTRLTVT.

The V call is TRBV5-1, the J call TRBJ2-7, with a possible D match to TRBD1 (6 bases). Germline lookup yields CDR1 SGHRS and CDR2 YFSETQ. This CDR3 spans 14 amino acids. Trimming left V 4 bases short and J 3 bases short, with 14 bases between. The CDR3 spells CASSPGQTIYEQYF. The DNA for the CDR3 is TGCGCCAGCAGCCCCGGACAGACCATCTACGAGCAGTACTTC.

This chain joins TRBV25-1 and TRBJ2-7; 9 nucleotides agree with TRBD1. The CDR3 is 15 residues long. V shed 9 bases, J shed 1 base, and the junction held 10 bases outside the gene matches. CDR1 and CDR2 (germline): MGHDK, SYGVNS. This CDR3 is CARTLRDRDSYEQYF. DNA for the CDR3: TGTGCCAGGACCTTAAGGGACAGGGATTCCTACGAGCAGTACTTC.

The V and J genes are TRBV5-4 and TRBJ2-1, with D perhaps matching TRBD1 (5 bases). CDR3 size: 14 residues. V was shortened by 0 bases and J by 4 bases, with 8 bases between the two germline ends. CDR1 is SGHNT, CDR2 YYREEE, per germline (reference sequence). In DNA form, the CDR3 reads TGTGCCAGCAGCTTGGAGGGGCTTTACAATGAGCAGTTCTTC. Protein sequence: CASSLEGLYNEQFF.

V usage is TRBV5-1 and J usage is TRBJ1-1; D is unresolved. The CDR3 loop spans 14 amino acids. Germline CDR1 SGHRS, CDR2 YFSETQ. The V gene lost 6 bases and the J gene lost 0 bases, with 12 bases spanning the gap. CDR3 residues: CASNGESLNTEAFF. The CDR3 DNA follows: TGCGCCAGCAACGGTGAGTCGCTGAACACTGAAGCTTTCTTT.

The chain recombines TRBV28 with TRBJ1-1, with 7 bases aligning to TRBD1. Germline V gene data show CDR1 as MDHEN and CDR2 as SYDVKM. The CDR3 spans 14 residues. Unmatched junction bases numbered 8, after V lost 8 bases and J lost 2 bases. CDR3 in DNA: TGTGCCAGCCGACAGGGAACGAGAAACACTGAAGCTTTCTTT. Its translation: CASRQGTRNTEAFF.

The chain joins TRBV9 to TRBJ2-7; TRBD2 matches at 7 bases. Germline V lookup: CDR1 SGDLS, CDR2 YYNGEE. Trimming removed 0 bases from V and 2 bases from J; junction bases left unmatched: 2. This CDR3 contains 14 residues. The CDR3: CASSVDAGAYEQYF. The CDR3 nucleotides read TGTGCCAGCAGCGTAGATGCGGGAGCCTACGAGCAGTACTTC.

J is TRBJ1-1 and V is TRBV7-3, with 8 bases matching TRBD1. V was pared by 1 base and J by 2 bases, with 9 bases of the junction left unmatched. CDR1 SGHTA and CDR2 FQGTGA come from the germline V gene. This CDR3 contains 17 residues. CDR3 DNA: TGTGCCAGCAGCTTAAAGGACAGGGATTATTTTAACACTGAAGCTTTCTTT. Translation gives CASSLKDRDYFNTEAFF.

The chain couples TRBV18 to TRBJ2-7; maybe TRBD2 (6 bases). The V end was cut by 1 base, the J end by 7 bases, with 17 bases between. CDR3 length: 15 residues. Looked up from germline, CDR1 is KGHSH and CDR2 is LQKENI. In DNA, the CDR3 is TGTGCCAGCTCACCACGCGGACTACCCGGTGGAGAGCAGTACTTC. Protein sequence: CASSPRGLPGGEQYF.

This clone was counted a single time. The chain combines TRBV14 with TRBJ1-1; TRBD1 matches at 12 bases. The CDR3 extends over 16 amino acids. The V segment lost 3 bases and the J segment 5 bases; nucleotides outside the gene matches: 7. CDR1 SGHDN and CDR2 FVKESK come from the germline V gene. CDR3 residues: CASSHTGTGGLTEAFF. CDR3 DNA sequence: TGTGCCAGCAGCCACACCGGGACAGGGGGCCTTACTGAAGCTTTCTTT.

This rearrangement joins TRBV7-8 to TRBJ1-1; the match to TRBD1 covers 7 bases. The CDR3 length is 11 residues. Germline-derived CDR1 and CDR2 are SGHVS and FQNEAQ. Trimming took 7 bases from V and 7 from J; bases not matched to a gene: 3. The CDR3 DNA sequence: TGTGCCAGCATGCGACAGGGTGAAGCTTTCTTT. Translation gives CASMRQGEAFF.

This clone was detected a few times. This chain joins TRBV19 and TRBJ2-2; 7 bases are shared with TRBD2. Trimming cost V 5 bases and J 4 bases; bases outside gene matches: 4. CDR1 and CDR2 from the germline V gene are LNHDA and SQIVND (reference sequence). The CDR3 extends over 14 amino acids. CDR3 sequence: CASSVREGTGELFF. The CDR3 DNA reads TGTGCCAGTAGTGTGAGGGAGGGCACCGGGGAGCTGTTTTTT.

The chain combines TRBV27 with TRBJ2-7; 10 nucleotides line up with TRBD1. Germline V lookup: CDR1 MNHEY, CDR2 SMNVEV (reference sequence). CDR3 length: 16 residues. V lost 4 bases, J lost 5 bases, and 11 bases stayed unmatched. The CDR3 nucleotides read TGTGCCAGCAGTTACCGCGACAGGGGGCGAGGGAACGAGCAGTACTTC. Protein product: CASSYRDRGRGNEQYF.

This chain connects TRBV19 to TRBJ2-7; 10 bases are shared with TRBD2. The junction had 6 bases not matched to a gene; V was cut back by 5 bases and J by 2 bases. Per germline, CDR1 LNHDA and CDR2 SQIVND (reference sequence). The CDR3 length is 15 residues. The CDR3 region is CASSSAGTSAYEQYF. The CDR3 bases are TGTGCCAGTAGTTCGGCCGGGACTAGCGCCTACGAGCAGTACTTC.

This chain uses TRBV11-2 with TRBJ1-1; D unresolved. Trimming removed 2 bases from V and 3 bases from J, with 7 bases in between. The length of the CDR3 is 13 residues. Germline V gene data show CDR1 as SGHAT and CDR2 as FQNNGV. The CDR3 DNA reads as TGTGCCAGCAGCTTAAGGGAGGACACTGAAGCTTTCTTT. It yields the protein CASSLREDTEAFF.

The chain couples TRBV9 to TRBJ2-7, with D possibly being TRBD2 (5 bases). The germline V gene has CDR1 SGDLS and CDR2 YYNGEE. The CDR3 covers 15 residues. V lost 1 base to trimming and J lost 2 bases, with 13 bases between them. The CDR3 DNA is TGTGCCAGCAGCGTAAGGGCGGGCCCCACCTACGAGCAGTACTTC. Translation gives CASSVRAGPTYEQYF.

The chain employs TRBV7-8 and TRBJ2-7, with 14 bases matching TRBD2. This CDR3 spans 17 amino acids. Germline trimming cut 5 bases from V and 0 bases from J; bases unmatched to any gene: 6. Germline assignment: CDR1 SGHVS and CDR2 FQNEAQ. Written as DNA, the CDR3 is TGTGCCAGCAGCGAGGGACTAGCGGGAGCCCTCTCCTACGAGCAGTACTTC. Encoded protein: CASSEGLAGALSYEQYF.

V gene TRBV2 combines with J gene TRBJ1-5; 9 bases map to TRBD1. The V and J ends lost 3 bases and 7 bases, in that order; junction bases with no gene match: 7. The CDR3 sequence is 15 residues long. Germline V gene data show CDR1 as SNHLY and CDR2 as FYNNEI. CDR3 sequence (DNA): TGTGCCAGCAGTGATGACAGGGGGGCCCAACAGCCCCAGCATTTT. Translated, it gives CASSDDRGAQQPQHF. Drawing the rest from reference TRBV2 and TRBJ1-5, the complete variable domain is EPEVTQTPSHQVTQMGQEVILRCVPISNHLYFYWYRQILGQKVEFLVSFYNNEISEKSEIFDDQFSVERPDGSNFTLKIRSTKLEDSAMYFCASSDDRGAQQPQHFGDGTRLSIL.

The DNA of the CDR3 is TGTGCCAGCAGCATCAGGACTAGCGGGATTACTTCCTACGAGCAGTACTTC. This sequence encodes CASSIRTSGITSYEQYF. The chain employs TRBV7-8 and TRBJ2-7; TRBD2 agrees at 12 bases. J gave up 1 base and V 5 bases, and 9 bases lay outside the gene matches. The CDR3 has 17 residues. Germline values: CDR1 SGHVS, CDR2 FQNEAQ.

This rearrangement joins TRBV4-2 to TRBJ2-7; 8 positions match TRBD1. Germline trimming cut 0 bases from V and 6 bases from J; bases unmatched to any gene: 13. Germline lookup yields CDR1 LGHNA and CDR2 YNFKEQ. This CDR3 region has 17 residues. The CDR3 protein is CASSQEGPGQVVGEQYF. CDR3 nucleotide sequence: TGTGCCAGCAGCCAAGAAGGTCCGGGACAGGTTGTCGGCGAGCAGTACTTC.

The gene calls are TRBV29-1 and TRBJ1-1; the D is unclear. The ends were cut back, 4 bases at V and 7 bases at J, with 4 bases in the middle. This CDR3 spans 9 amino acids. From germline, CDR1 is SQVTM and CDR2 ANQGSEA. CDR3: CSVGHEAFF. Here the CDR3 DNA reads TGCAGCGTTGGTCATGAAGCTTTCTTT.

The chain recombines TRBV7-8 with TRBJ2-7, with 8 bases aligning to TRBD1. This CDR3 contains 13 residues. Trimming took 2 bases from V and 4 from J; bases not matched to a gene: 1. Germline V gene lookup returns CDR1 SGHVS and CDR2 FQNEAQ. The CDR3 here is CASSLTGGYEQYF. In DNA form, the CDR3 reads TGTGCCAGCAGCTTAACAGGGGGTTACGAGCAGTACTTC.

J is TRBJ2-3 and V is TRBV5-1, with TRBD1 as a possible D gene (6 bases). The CDR3 length is 14 residues. CDR1 and CDR2 (germline): SGHRS, YFSETQ. The ends were cut back, 0 bases at V and 4 bases at J, with 9 bases in the middle. The CDR3 is CASSLGQDADTQYF. The CDR3 coding sequence is TGCGCCAGCAGCTTGGGACAGGACGCAGATACGCAGTATTTT.

This chain connects TRBV10-3 to TRBJ2-3; 9 positions agree with TRBD2. The V and J ends lost 6 bases and 5 bases, in that order; junction bases with no gene match: 3. The CDR3 contains 13 residues. Germline values: CDR1 ENHRY, CDR2 SYGVKD. CDR3 DNA sequence: TGTGCCATCAGCCCAGCGGGAGGAGATACGCAGTATTTT. Protein product: CAISPAGGDTQYF.

This clone was recorded a few times. The chain combines TRBV21-1 with TRBJ2-7; the D segment call TRBD1 is taken from the table without a DNA check. TRBV21-1 is a pseudogene locus. The CDR3 is 13 residues long. The CDR3 is CASSKLGRYEQYF. The CDR3 DNA sequence: TGTGCCAGCAGCAAACTGGGCAGATACGAGCAGTACTTC.

The rearrangement uses TRBV9 and TRBJ2-1; the match to TRBD2 covers 9 bases. With 0 bases clipped from V and 8 bases from J, the junction kept 9 bases outside the gene matches. Germline V CDR1 and CDR2: SGDLS, YYNGEE. The CDR3 runs to 16 residues. The CDR3 nucleotides are TGTGCCAGCAGCGTAGTACGGGCGGGGGGGCCATATGAGCAGTTCTTC. Translating gives CASSVVRAGGPYEQFF.

Only one count was recorded for this clone. The V call is TRBV11-3, the J call TRBJ2-1; D unclear. Germline-derived CDR1 and CDR2 are SGHNT and YENEEA. The V end lost 2 bases, the J end lost 0 bases, and 5 bases lay between the germline ends. This CDR3 is built from 14 residues. The CDR3 DNA reads as TGTGCCAGCAGCTTAACCAGCTCCTACAATGAGCAGTTCTTC. It specifies CASSLTSSYNEQFF.